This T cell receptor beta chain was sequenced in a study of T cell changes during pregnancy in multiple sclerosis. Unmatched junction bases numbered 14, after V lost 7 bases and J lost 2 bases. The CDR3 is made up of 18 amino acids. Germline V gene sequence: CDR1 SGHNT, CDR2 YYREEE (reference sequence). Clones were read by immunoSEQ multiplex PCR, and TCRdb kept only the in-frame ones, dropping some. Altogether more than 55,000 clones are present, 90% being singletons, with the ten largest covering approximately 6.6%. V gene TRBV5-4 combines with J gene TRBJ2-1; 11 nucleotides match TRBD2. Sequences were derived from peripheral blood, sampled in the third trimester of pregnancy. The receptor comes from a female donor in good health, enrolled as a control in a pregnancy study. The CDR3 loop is CASARRLLAGEAYNEQFF. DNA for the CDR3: TGTGCCAGCGCCCGGCGGCTACTAGCGGGGGAAGCCTACAATGAGCAGTTCTTC.